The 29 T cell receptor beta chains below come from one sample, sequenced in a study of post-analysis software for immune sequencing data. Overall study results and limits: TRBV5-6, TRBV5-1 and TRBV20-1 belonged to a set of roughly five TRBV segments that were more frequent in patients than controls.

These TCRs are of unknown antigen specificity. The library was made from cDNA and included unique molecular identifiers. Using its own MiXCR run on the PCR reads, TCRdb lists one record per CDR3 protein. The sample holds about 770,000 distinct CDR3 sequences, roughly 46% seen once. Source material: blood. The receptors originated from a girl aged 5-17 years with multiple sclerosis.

The CDR3 loop reads CASSEVGGTDTQYF. The CDR3 DNA follows: TGTGCCAGCAGTGAAGTGGGGGGGACAGATACGCAGTATTTT. The chain carries TRBV6-1 and TRBJ2-3; 7 nucleotides line up with TRBD2. J gave up 3 bases and V 1 base, and 1 base lay outside the gene matches. CDR1 and CDR2 (germline): MNHNS, SASEGT. This CDR3 is built from 14 residues.

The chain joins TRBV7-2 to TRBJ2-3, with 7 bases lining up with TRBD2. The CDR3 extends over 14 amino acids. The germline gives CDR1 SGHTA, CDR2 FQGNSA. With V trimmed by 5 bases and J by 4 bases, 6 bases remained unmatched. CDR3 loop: CASSPTLAADTQYF. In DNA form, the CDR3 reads TGTGCCAGCAGCCCCACCCTAGCGGCAGATACGCAGTATTTT.

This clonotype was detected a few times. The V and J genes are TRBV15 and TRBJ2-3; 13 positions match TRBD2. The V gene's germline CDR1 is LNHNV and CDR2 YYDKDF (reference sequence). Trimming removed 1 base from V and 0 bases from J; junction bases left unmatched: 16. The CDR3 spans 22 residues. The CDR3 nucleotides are TGTGCCACCAGCAGAGGCATTCCGGGACTAGCGGGACTACGGTCAAGCACAGATACGCAGTATTTT. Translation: CATSRGIPGLAGLRSSTDTQYF.

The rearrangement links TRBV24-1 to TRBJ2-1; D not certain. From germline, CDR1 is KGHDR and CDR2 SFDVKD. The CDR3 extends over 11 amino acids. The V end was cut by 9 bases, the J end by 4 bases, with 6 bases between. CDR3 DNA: TGTGCCACCGGCGGTTACAATGAGCAGTTCTTC. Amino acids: CATGGYNEQFF.

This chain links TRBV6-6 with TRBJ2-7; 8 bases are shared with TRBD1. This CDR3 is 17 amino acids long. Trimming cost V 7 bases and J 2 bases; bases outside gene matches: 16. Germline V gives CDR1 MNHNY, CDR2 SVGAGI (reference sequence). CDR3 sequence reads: CASTSRGLGTGAYEQYF. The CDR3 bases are TGTGCCAGCACCTCACGGGGGTTGGGGACAGGTGCCTACGAGCAGTACTTC.

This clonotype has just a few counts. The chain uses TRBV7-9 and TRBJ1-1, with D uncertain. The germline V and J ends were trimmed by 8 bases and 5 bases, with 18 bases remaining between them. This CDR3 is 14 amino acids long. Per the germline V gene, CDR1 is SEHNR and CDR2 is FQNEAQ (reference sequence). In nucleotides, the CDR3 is TGTGCCAGCTTACGCGGGCTGCCGAGGACTGAAGCTTTCTTT. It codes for CASLRGLPRTEAFF.

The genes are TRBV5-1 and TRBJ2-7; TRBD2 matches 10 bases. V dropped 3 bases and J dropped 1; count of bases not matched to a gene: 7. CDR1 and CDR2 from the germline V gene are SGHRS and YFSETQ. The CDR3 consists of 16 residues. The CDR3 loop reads CASSSTAGGPSYEQYF. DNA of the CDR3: TGCGCCAGCAGCTCGACAGCGGGAGGGCCGTCCTACGAGCAGTACTTC. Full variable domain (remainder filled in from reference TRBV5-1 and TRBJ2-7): KAGVTQTPRYLIKTRGQQVTLSCSPISGHRSVSWYQQTPGQGLQFLFEYFSETQRNKGNFPGRFSGRQFSNSRSEMNVSTLELGDSALYLCASSSTAGGPSYEQYFGPGTRLTVT.

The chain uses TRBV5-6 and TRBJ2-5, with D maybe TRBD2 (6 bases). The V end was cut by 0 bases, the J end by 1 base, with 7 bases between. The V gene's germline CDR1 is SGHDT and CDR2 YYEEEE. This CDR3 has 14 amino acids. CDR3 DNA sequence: TGTGCCAGCAGCTTGGCGGGAGCCCAAGAGACCCAGTACTTC. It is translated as CASSLAGAQETQYF.

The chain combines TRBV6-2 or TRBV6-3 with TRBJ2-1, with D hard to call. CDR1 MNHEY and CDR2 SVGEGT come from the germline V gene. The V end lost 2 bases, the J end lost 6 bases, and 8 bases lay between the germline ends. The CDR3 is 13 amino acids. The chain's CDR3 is CASSYVFANEQFF. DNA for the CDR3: TGTGCCAGCAGTTACGTCTTCGCCAATGAGCAGTTCTTC.

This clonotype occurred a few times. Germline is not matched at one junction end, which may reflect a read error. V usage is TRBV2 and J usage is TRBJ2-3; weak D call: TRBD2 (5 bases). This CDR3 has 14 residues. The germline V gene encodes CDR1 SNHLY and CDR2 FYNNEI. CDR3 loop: CASSELATTDAQYF. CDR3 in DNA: TGTGCCAGCAGTGAACTAGCCACCACAGATGCGCAGTATTTT.

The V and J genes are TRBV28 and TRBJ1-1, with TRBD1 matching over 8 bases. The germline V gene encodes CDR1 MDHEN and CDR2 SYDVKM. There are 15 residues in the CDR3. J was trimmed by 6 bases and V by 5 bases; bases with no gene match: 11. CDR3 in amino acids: CASSTNGQGRPEAFF. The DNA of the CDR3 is TGTGCCAGCAGTACCAATGGACAGGGACGGCCTGAAGCTTTCTTT. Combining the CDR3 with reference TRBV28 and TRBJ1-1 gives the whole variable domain DVKVTQSSRYLVKRTGEKVFLECVQDMDHENMFWYRQDPGLGLRLIYFSYDVKMKEKGDIPEGYSVSREKKERFSLILESASTNQTSMYLCASSTNGQGRPEAFFGQGTRLTVV.

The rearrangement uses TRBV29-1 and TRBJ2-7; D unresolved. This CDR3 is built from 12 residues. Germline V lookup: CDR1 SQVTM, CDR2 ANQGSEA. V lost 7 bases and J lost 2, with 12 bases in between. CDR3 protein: CSGRTETYEQYF. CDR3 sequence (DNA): TGCAGCGGTCGGACCGAAACCTACGAGCAGTACTTC.

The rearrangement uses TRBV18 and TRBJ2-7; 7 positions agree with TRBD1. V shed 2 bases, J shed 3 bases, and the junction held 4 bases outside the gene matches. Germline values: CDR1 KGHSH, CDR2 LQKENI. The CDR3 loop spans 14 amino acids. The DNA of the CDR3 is TGTGCCAGCTCACCAGCCGGGACAGACTACGAGCAGTACTTC. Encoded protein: CASSPAGTDYEQYF.

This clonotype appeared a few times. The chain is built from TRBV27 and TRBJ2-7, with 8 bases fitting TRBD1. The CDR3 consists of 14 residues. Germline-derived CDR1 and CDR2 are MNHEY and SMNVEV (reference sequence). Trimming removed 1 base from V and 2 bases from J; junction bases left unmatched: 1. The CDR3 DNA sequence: TGTGCCAGCAGTTTATGGGACAGGCCCTACGAGCAGTACTTC. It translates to CASSLWDRPYEQYF.

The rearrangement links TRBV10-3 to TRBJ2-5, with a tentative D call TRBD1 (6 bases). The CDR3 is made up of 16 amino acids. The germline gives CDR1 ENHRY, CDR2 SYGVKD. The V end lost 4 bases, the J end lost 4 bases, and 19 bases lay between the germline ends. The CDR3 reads CAISGVPGGSGETQYF. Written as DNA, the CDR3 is TGTGCCATCAGTGGGGTCCCTGGGGGCTCTGGAGAGACCCAGTACTTC.

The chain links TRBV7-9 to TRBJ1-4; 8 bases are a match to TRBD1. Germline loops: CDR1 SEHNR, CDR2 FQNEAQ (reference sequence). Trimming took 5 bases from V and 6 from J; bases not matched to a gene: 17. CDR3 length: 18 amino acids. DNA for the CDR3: TGTGCCAGCAGCGCTTTCGGACAGGGTGACCTTAAAGATGAAAAACTGTTTTTT. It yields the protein CASSAFGQGDLKDEKLFF.

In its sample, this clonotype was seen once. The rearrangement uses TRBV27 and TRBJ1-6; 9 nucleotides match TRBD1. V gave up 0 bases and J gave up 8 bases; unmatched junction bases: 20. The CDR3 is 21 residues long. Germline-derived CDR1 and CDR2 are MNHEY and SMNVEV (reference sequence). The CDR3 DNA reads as TGTGCCAGCAGTTTATCGTACCTACCGCGGGACAGGGAAAAACAGGATTCACCCCTCCACTTT. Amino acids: CASSLSYLPRDREKQDSPLHF.

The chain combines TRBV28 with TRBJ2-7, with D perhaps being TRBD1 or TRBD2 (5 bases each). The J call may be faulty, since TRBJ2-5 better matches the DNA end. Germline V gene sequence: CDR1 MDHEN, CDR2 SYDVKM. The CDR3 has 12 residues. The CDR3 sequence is CASLGVWETQYF. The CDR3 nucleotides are TGTGCCAGTTTGGGGGTATGGGAGACCCAGTACTTC.

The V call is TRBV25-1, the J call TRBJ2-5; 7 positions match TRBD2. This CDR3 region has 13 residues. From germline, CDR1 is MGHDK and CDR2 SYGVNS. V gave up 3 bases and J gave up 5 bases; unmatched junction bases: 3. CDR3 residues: CASSDFSGETQYF. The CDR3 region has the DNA TGTGCCAGCAGTGATTTTAGCGGGGAGACCCAGTACTTC.

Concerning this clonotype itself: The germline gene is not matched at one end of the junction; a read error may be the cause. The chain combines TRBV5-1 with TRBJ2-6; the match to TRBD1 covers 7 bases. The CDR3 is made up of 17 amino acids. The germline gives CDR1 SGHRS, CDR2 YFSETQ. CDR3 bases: TGCGCCGGCAGCTTGGGGGACAGTTATTCTGGGGCCAACGTCCTGACTTTC. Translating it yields CAGSLGDSYSGANVLTF.

The CDR3 DNA follows: TGCGCCAGCAGCCAGGGGGACAGTTCCTACAATGAGCAGTTCTTC. It codes for CASSQGDSSYNEQFF. J is TRBJ2-1 and V is TRBV4-3, with 7 bases matching TRBD1. This CDR3 region has 15 residues. V lost 3 bases, J lost 1 base, and 3 bases stayed unmatched. CDR1 is LGHNA and CDR2 is YSLEER in the germline V gene.

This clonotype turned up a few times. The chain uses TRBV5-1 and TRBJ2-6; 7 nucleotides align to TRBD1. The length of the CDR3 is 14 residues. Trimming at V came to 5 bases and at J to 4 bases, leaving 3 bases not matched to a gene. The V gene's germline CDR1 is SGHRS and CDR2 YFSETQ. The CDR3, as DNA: TGCGCCAGCAGTGGGACAGCGGGGGCCAACGTCCTGACTTTC. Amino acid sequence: CASSGTAGANVLTF.

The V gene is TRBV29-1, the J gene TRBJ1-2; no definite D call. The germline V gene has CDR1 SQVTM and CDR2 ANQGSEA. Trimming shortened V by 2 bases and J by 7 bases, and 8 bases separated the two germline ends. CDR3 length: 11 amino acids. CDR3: CSVETGFGYTF. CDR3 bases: TGCAGCGTTGAAACGGGGTTTGGCTACACCTTC. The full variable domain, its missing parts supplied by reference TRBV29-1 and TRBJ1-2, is SAVISQKPSRDICQRGTSLTIQCQVDSQVTMMFWYRQQPGQSLTLIATANQGSEATYESGFVIDKFPISRPNLTFSTLTVSNMSPEDSSIYLCSVETGFGYTFGSGTRLTVV.

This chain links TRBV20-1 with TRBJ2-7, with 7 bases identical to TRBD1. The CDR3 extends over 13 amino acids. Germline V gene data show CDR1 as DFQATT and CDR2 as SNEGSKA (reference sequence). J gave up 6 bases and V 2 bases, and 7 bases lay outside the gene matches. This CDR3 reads CSARFPGGGEQYF. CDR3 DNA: TGCAGTGCTAGATTTCCAGGGGGTGGCGAGCAGTACTTC.

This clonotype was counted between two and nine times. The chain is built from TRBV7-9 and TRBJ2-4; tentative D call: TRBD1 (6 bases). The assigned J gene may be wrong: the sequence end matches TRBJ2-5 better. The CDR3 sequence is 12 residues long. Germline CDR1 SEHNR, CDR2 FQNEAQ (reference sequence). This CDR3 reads CASSTGKETQYF. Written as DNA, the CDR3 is TGTGCCAGCAGCACAGGGAAAGAGACCCAGTACTTC.

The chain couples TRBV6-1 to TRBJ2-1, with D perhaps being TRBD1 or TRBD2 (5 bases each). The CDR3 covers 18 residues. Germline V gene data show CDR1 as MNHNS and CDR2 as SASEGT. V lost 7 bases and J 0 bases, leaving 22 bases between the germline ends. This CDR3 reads CASTPFLQGGGSYNEQFF. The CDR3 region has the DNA TGTGCCAGCACCCCTTTCCTCCAGGGCGGAGGCTCCTACAATGAGCAGTTCTTC.

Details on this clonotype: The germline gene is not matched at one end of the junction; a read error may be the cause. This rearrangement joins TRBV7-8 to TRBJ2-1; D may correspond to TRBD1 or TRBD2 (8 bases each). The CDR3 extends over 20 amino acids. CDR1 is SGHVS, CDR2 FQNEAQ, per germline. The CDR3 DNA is TGCGCCAGCAGCCGGGGGGGACAGGACAGGGTTCTAGATATGGGAAATGAGCAGTTCTTC. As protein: CASSRGGQDRVLDMGNEQFF. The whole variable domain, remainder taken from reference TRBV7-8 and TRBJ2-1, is GAGVSQSPRYKVAKRGQDVALRCDPISGHVSLFWYQQALGQGPEFLTYFQNEAQLDKSGLPSDRFFAERPEGSVSTLKIQRTQQEDSAVYLCASSRGGQDRVLDMGNEQFFGPGTRLTVL.

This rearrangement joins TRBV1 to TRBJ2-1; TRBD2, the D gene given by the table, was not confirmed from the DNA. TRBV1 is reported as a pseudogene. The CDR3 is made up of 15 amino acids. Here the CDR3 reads CTSRPTSGSYNEQFF. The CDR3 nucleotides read TGCACCAGCAGGCCCACTAGCGGTTCCTACAATGAGCAGTTCTTC.

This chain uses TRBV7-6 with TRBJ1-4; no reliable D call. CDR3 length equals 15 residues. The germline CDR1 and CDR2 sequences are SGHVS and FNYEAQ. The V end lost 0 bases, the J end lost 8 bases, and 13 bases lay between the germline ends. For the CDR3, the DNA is TGTGCCAGCAGCTTAGCTGGGCCCCGCGGAGAAAAACTGTTTTTT. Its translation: CASSLAGPRGEKLFF. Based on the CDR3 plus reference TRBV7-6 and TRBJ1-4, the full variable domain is GAGVSQSPRYKVTKRGQDVALRCDPISGHVSLYWYRQALGQGPEFLTYFNYEAQQDKSGLPNDRFSAERPEGSISTLTIQRTEQRDSAMYRCASSLAGPRGEKLFFGSGTQLSVL.